Below, one T cell receptor beta chain is given with its context. The data derive from a study of T cells in Graves' hyperthyroidism and ophthalmopathy. This CDR3 contains 14 residues. V was cut by 5 bases and J by 1 base, with 14 bases left in between. Germline values: CDR1 DFQATT, CDR2 SNEGSKA (reference sequence). RNA transcripts served as the template for amplifying TCR beta CDR3 regions. HTBI primers were the set used in a first-round RT-PCR of the TCR CDR3. MiXCR, run by TCRdb on the multiplex PCR reads, gives a single entry per CDR3 protein. The sample has around 760,000 distinct CDR3 sequences; approximately 36% are singletons.

The sequencing input was blood. This receptor was obtained from a woman aged 40 to 50 with Graves' hyperthyroidism. V and J are TRBV20-1 and TRBJ2-5; D gene unclear. The CDR3: CSAALQRGQETQYF. For the CDR3, the DNA is TGCAGTGCTGCCCTCCAGCGTGGCCAAGAGACCCAGTACTTC.